In this sample, the clone carrying this T cell receptor beta chain turned up once. The data stem from a study of blood T cell repertoires in COVID-19. Study information: Acute and convalescent COVID-19 specimens originated in the United States, Italy and Spain.

Measured with immunoSEQ multiplex PCR; TCRdb has only the in-frame clones, and not every one. The top ten hold just over 8% of the sample, which has about half a million clones, less than 90% seen once. In germline, CDR1 is SGHVS, CDR2 FQNEAQ. CDR3 length: 14 amino acids. With 1 base removed from V and 12 bases from J, the gap between germline ends came to 16 bases. Individuals drawn from 20 to 30 US areas were about 18 to 95 years old. The sequence was collected from a woman aged 55 to 70 who had recovered from COVID-19. The genes are TRBV7-8 and TRBJ2-1; D is unclear. Sequenced: PBMCs or T cells enriched from blood (not recorded which). The CDR3 bases are TGTGCCAGCAGCTTAGACGGCGTCTTTACGGGGCAGTTCTTC. It specifies CASSLDGVFTGQFF.